Presented here are 15 T cell receptor beta chains from one specimen sequenced in a study of T-cell reconstitution after alpha-beta-depleted transplantation in children. It was with unique molecular identifiers that the TCRbeta library was prepared. TCRdb fed the PCR reads into MiXCR, producing one record per CDR3 protein. Of over 450,000 distinct CDR3 sequences in the sample, about 11% were seen once. The material sequenced was PBMCs, taken before TCRalphabeta/CD19-depleted stem cell transplant. The receptors here all came from a child aged 2-15 years with inherited bone marrow failure, due to receive a stem cell transplant.

This clonotype has a handful of counts. V usage is TRBV7-2 and J usage is TRBJ2-1, with 8 positions matching TRBD1. The CDR3 sequence is 14 residues long. Germline-derived CDR1 and CDR2 are SGHTA and FQGNSA. V shed 3 bases and J 6 bases; nucleotides not matched to a gene: 4. The CDR3 is CASSFGTGLNEQFF. CDR3 DNA: TGTGCCAGCAGCTTTGGGACAGGTCTCAATGAGCAGTTCTTC.

The rearrangement links TRBV6-5 to TRBJ1-1; 7 bases line up with TRBD1. The V segment lost 6 bases and the J segment 1 base; nucleotides outside the gene matches: 14. Germline V CDR1 and CDR2: MNHEY, SVGAGI. There are 17 residues in the CDR3. The DNA for the CDR3 is TGTGCCAGCAGAAGTTACAGGGGCCAGGGTCCGAACACTGAAGCTTTCTTT. Its protein is CASRSYRGQGPNTEAFF.

V usage is TRBV23-1 and J usage is TRBJ2-2; D gene unclear. TRBV23-1 is flagged as an ORF with uncertain function. This CDR3 comprises 8 residues. The ends were cut back, 11 bases at V and 9 bases at J, with 4 bases in the middle. CDR3 sequence: CAAWELFF. CDR3 DNA sequence: TGCGCCGCCTGGGAGCTGTTTTTT.

This clonotype was found many times. J is TRBJ1-4 and V is TRBV20-1; possibly TRBD1 for D (5 bases). The V end lost 3 bases, the J end lost 8 bases, and 16 bases lay between the germline ends. Germline-derived CDR1 and CDR2 are DFQATT and SNEGSKA (reference sequence). The CDR3 is 14 amino acids. The DNA of the CDR3 is TGCAGTGCTAGCCGCCGGGGCGCAGGAGAAAAACTGTTTTTT. It is translated as CSASRRGAGEKLFF.

Points on this clonotype: A much larger clone lies one base from this, so it may be a read error. The J gene is TRBJ1-2, the V gene TRBV7-2; no definite D call. The CDR3 is made up of 16 amino acids. Germline V gene sequence: CDR1 SGHTA, CDR2 FQGNSA. Here the CDR3 reads CASSPQPANVRYVYTF. CDR3 sequence (DNA): TGTGCCAGCAGCCCCCAACCAGCGAATGTCCGCTATGTCTACACCTTC. Variable domain in full (rest from reference TRBV7-2 and TRBJ1-2): GAGVSQSPSNKVTEKGKDVELRCDPISGHTALYWYRQSLGQGLEFLIYFQGNSAPDKSGLPSDRFSAERTGGSVSTLTIQRTQQEDSAVYLCASSPQPANVRYVYTFGSGTRLTVV.

The chain links TRBV27 to TRBJ1-2, with 11 bases aligning to TRBD1. V shed 4 bases and J 3 bases; nucleotides not matched to a gene: 4. In germline, CDR1 is MNHEY, CDR2 SMNVEV (reference sequence). The length of the CDR3 is 15 residues. The CDR3 loop reads CASSWTGGTHYGYTF. CDR3 bases: TGTGCCAGCAGTTGGACAGGGGGCACTCACTATGGCTACACCTTC.

This clonotype was observed a few times. The V gene is TRBV12-3 or TRBV12-4, the J gene TRBJ2-7, with TRBD1 matching over 11 bases. This CDR3 contains 14 residues. V shed 7 bases, J shed 7 bases, and the junction held 9 bases outside the gene matches. The CDR3 sequence: CASIPGQGVPEQYF. The CDR3 DNA is TGTGCCAGCATTCCGGGACAGGGGGTCCCTGAGCAGTACTTC.

Ten or more counts support this clonotype. The chain employs TRBV29-1 and TRBJ2-2; D may be TRBD2 (6 bases). The CDR3 has 13 residues. Germline V gene data show CDR1 as SQVTM and CDR2 as ANQGSEA. With 1 base removed from V and 10 bases from J, the gap between germline ends came to 13 bases. This chain's CDR3 is CSVEGGDGSELFF. The CDR3 nucleotides read TGCAGCGTTGAAGGCGGGGACGGATCGGAGCTGTTTTTT.

This clonotype was detected ten times or more. The chain combines TRBV4-3 with TRBJ1-6; 9 bases are shared with TRBD1. The junction had 6 bases not matched to a gene; V was cut back by 3 bases and J by 9 bases. The CDR3 loop spans 15 amino acids. Germline CDR1 reads LGHNA; CDR2 reads YSLEER. The CDR3, as DNA: TGCGCCAGCAGCCACGAGACAGGGGGGGTTTCACCCCTCCACTTT. This codes for CASSHETGGVSPLHF.

This clonotype was seen a few times. This chain joins TRBV7-9 and TRBJ1-1, with D perhaps matching TRBD1 (5 bases). This CDR3 is 17 amino acids long. V lost 1 base to trimming and J lost 1 base, with 16 bases between them. The V gene's germline CDR1 is SEHNR and CDR2 FQNEAQ (reference sequence). CDR3 residues: CASSLELGVAGNTEAFF. CDR3 bases: TGTGCCAGCAGCTTAGAATTGGGGGTTGCGGGGAACACTGAAGCTTTCTTT.

This clonotype has a count of ten or more. The DNA for the CDR3 is TGTGCCAGCAGGCCGTTAGCGGGAGGAAAGGAGCAGTTCTTC. Translation gives CASRPLAGGKEQFF. This chain joins TRBV5-6 and TRBJ2-1; 10 bases map to TRBD2. Germline-derived CDR1 and CDR2 are SGHDT and YYEEEE. The CDR3 totals 14 residues. J lost 10 bases, V lost 5 bases, and 9 bases had no gene match. The entire variable domain, with the rest obtained from reference TRBV5-6 and TRBJ2-1, is as follows: DAGVTQSPTHLIKTRGQQVTLRCSPKSGHDTVSWYQQALGQGPQFIFQYYEEEERQRGNFPDRFSGHQFPNYSSELNVNALLLGDSALYLCASRPLAGGKEQFFGPGTRLTVL.

This clonotype was detected ten times or more. The chain is built from TRBV27 and TRBJ2-1; D unclear. Trimming took off 1 base at V and 4 bases at J, with 8 bases between the two ends. The CDR3 has 14 residues. The germline V gene has CDR1 MNHEY and CDR2 SMNVEV (reference sequence). This CDR3 is CASSLYAFYNEQFF. CDR3 nucleotide sequence: TGTGCCAGCAGTTTATATGCTTTTTACAATGAGCAGTTCTTC.

At least ten counts were recorded for this clonotype. V is TRBV28 and J is TRBJ2-7, with 7 bases that match TRBD2. The CDR3 runs 15 residues. Germline values: CDR1 MDHEN, CDR2 SYDVKM. Trimming removed 3 bases from V and 5 bases from J; junction bases left unmatched: 10. Written as DNA, the CDR3 is TGTGCCAGCAGTTTTCTTTGGGAGGGGTCCAACGAGCAGTACTTC. This encodes CASSFLWEGSNEQYF.

This clonotype was found many times. V and J are TRBV7-9 and TRBJ1-2, with 7 bases fitting TRBD1. There are 12 residues in the CDR3. Germline CDR1 reads SEHNR; CDR2 reads FQNEAQ (reference sequence). The V gene end was trimmed by 5 bases and the J gene end by 8 bases; junction bases not matched to a gene: 5. The CDR3 spells CASSPTGIGYTF. CDR3 nucleotides: TGTGCCAGCAGCCCGACAGGGATCGGCTACACCTTC. Combining the CDR3 with reference TRBV7-9 and TRBJ1-2 gives the whole variable domain DTGVSQNPRHKITKRGQNVTFRCDPISEHNRLYWYRQTLGQGPEFLTYFQNEAQLEKSRLLSDRFSAERPKGSFSTLEIQRTEQGDSAMYLCASSPTGIGYTFGSGTRLTVV.

In its sample, this clonotype was seen many times. The chain combines TRBV20-1 with TRBJ2-3; D is undetermined. V shed 3 bases and J shed 0 bases, with 10 bases lying between them. The CDR3 has 14 amino acids. Germline loops: CDR1 DFQATT, CDR2 SNEGSKA (reference sequence). The CDR3 region is CSASLETSTDTQYF. CDR3 coding DNA: TGCAGTGCTAGTTTGGAAACAAGCACAGATACGCAGTATTTT.